One sample yielded the 32 T cell receptor beta chains listed below, sequenced in a study of blood T cell repertoires in COVID-19. Sequencing used immunoSEQ multiplex PCR; TCRdb keeps in-frame clones, though not all of them. The repertoire holds a few hundred thousand clones, with 70% to 90% as singletons. Sample: peripheral blood. The origin of the receptors is a man aged 30 to 45 who had recovered from COVID-19.

The rearrangement links TRBV9 to TRBJ2-3; TRBD1 might be the D (7 bases). The CDR3 runs 15 residues. The V end lost 4 bases, the J end lost 3 bases, and 15 bases lay between the germline ends. Germline loops: CDR1 SGDLS, CDR2 YYNGEE. The CDR3 DNA is TGTGCCAGCAGCTCCAGGGGGGCTCGGACAGATACGCAGTATTTT. It yields the protein CASSSRGARTDTQYF.

The sample holds one count of this clone. J is TRBJ1-1 and V is TRBV18; 7 bases fit TRBD1. This CDR3 region has 15 residues. After removal of 3 bases from V and 4 bases from J, the junction contained 8 bases not matched to a gene. Germline V gene data show CDR1 as KGHSH and CDR2 as LQKENI. CDR3 bases: TGTGCCAGCTCACCCATGACAGGGTCGAGCACTGAAGCTTTCTTT. Protein sequence: CASSPMTGSSTEAFF.

This clone was seen only a few times. J is TRBJ2-2 and V is TRBV7-7; D might be TRBD1 (6 bases). The CDR3 contains 15 residues. Germline values: CDR1 SSHAT, CDR2 FNYEAQ (reference sequence). Trimming pared 3 bases from V and 1 base from J, leaving 9 bases between. CDR3 in amino acids: CASSFGTLNTGELFF. DNA of the CDR3: TGTGCCAGCAGCTTCGGGACACTGAACACCGGGGAGCTGTTTTTT.

This chain links TRBV2 with TRBJ1-5; possibly TRBD1 for D (6 bases). Trimming shortened V by 5 bases and J by 7 bases, and 18 bases separated the two germline ends. The germline V gene encodes CDR1 SNHLY and CDR2 FYNNEI. CDR3 length: 15 residues. The CDR3: CASSRGRGGGQPQHF. CDR3 nucleotides: TGTGCCAGCAGTCGGGGCAGGGGAGGGGGACAGCCCCAGCATTTT.

The rearrangement uses TRBV6-4 and TRBJ1-3; D possibly corresponds to TRBD1 (5 bases). This CDR3 is built from 16 residues. Germline CDR1 and CDR2: MRHNA and SNTAGT. The V gene lost 9 bases and the J gene lost 0 bases, with 18 bases spanning the gap. This chain's CDR3 is CASPYGADLSGNTIYF. The CDR3, as DNA: TGTGCCAGTCCTTATGGGGCGGATCTCTCTGGAAACACCATATATTTT.

This clone was picked up one time. This chain links TRBV4-1 with TRBJ2-1, with D possibly TRBD2 on 5 matching bases. The CDR3 runs 14 residues. Trimming stripped 7 bases from V and 4 bases from J, with 14 bases between. CDR1 and CDR2 from the germline V gene are MGHRA and YSYEKL. CDR3 sequence reads: CASTPVPGYNEQFF. Here the CDR3 DNA reads TGCGCCAGCACCCCTGTTCCGGGATACAATGAGCAGTTCTTC.

This clone occurred a few times. The V call is TRBV10-3, the J call TRBJ1-5; 7 positions match TRBD1. Germline CDR1 and CDR2: ENHRY and SYGVKD. After removal of 6 bases from V and 5 bases from J, the junction contained 4 bases not matched to a gene. This CDR3 is built from 13 residues. This CDR3 reads CAISGDSDQPQHF. The CDR3 DNA is TGTGCCATCAGCGGGGACAGTGATCAGCCCCAGCATTTT.

J is TRBJ1-5 and V is TRBV6-1; D ambiguous. Trimming shortened V by 3 bases and J by 5 bases, and 8 bases separated the two germline ends. The CDR3 has 13 residues. The germline V gene has CDR1 MNHNS and CDR2 SASEGT. CDR3 in DNA: TGTGCCAGCAGTGAGAGGTGGGATCAGCCCCAGCATTTT. Its protein product is CASSERWDQPQHF.

J is TRBJ2-7 and V is TRBV20-1, with D unclear. The CDR3 contains 11 residues. The V end lost 1 base, the J end lost 3 bases, and 4 bases lay between the germline ends. Germline CDR1 reads DFQATT; CDR2 reads SNEGSKA (reference sequence). The CDR3 here is CSARVRYEQYF. CDR3 bases: TGCAGTGCTAGAGTCCGCTACGAGCAGTACTTC.

The V and J genes are TRBV6-5 and TRBJ1-2; D possibly corresponds to TRBD1 (5 bases). CDR1 MNHEY and CDR2 SVGAGI come from the germline V gene. The V and J ends lost 2 bases and 6 bases respectively, with 10 bases between them. This CDR3 comprises 13 residues. The CDR3 protein is CASSYRGFNGYTF. CDR3 DNA: TGTGCCAGCAGTTACCGGGGGTTTAATGGCTACACCTTC.

The rearrangement joins TRBV11-2 to TRBJ2-2, with 7 bases identical to TRBD2. The CDR3 is 16 amino acids. The V gene end was trimmed by 4 bases and the J gene end by 6 bases; junction bases not matched to a gene: 11. From germline, CDR1 is SGHAT and CDR2 FQNNGV. CDR3 sequence: CASSSHLRGGAGELFF. CDR3 in DNA: TGTGCCAGCAGCTCCCACCTCCGGGGAGGGGCCGGGGAGCTGTTTTTT.

V gene TRBV3-1 (or the pseudogene TRBV3-2) combines with J gene TRBJ1-1; D remains ambiguous. V gave up 4 bases and J gave up 10 bases, with 22 bases separating them. The CDR3 loop spans 15 amino acids. Germline V CDR1 and CDR2: LGHDT, YNNKEL (reference sequence). CDR3 DNA sequence: TGTGCCAGCAGCCCTTCCGGAGAGAGAGCCGCGGGAGCTTTCTTT. Amino acid sequence: CASSPSGERAAGAFF.

The table lists this clone with a count of one. The rearrangement uses TRBV28 and TRBJ1-2; TRBD1 is a possible D gene (6 bases). Looked up from germline, CDR1 is MDHEN and CDR2 is SYDVKM. Deletions cut 5 bases from V and 8 bases from J, with 21 bases between. The CDR3 covers 15 residues. The CDR3 DNA reads as TGTGCCAGCAGTGAAAGGGGGGGACTGACTAGAGGCTACACCTTC. Translating it yields CASSERGGLTRGYTF.

This rearrangement joins TRBV5-1 to TRBJ2-2, with D possibly TRBD1 on 6 matching bases. Trimming stripped 2 bases from V and 4 bases from J, with 6 bases between. Germline CDR1 reads SGHRS; CDR2 reads YFSETQ. The CDR3 contains 13 residues. The CDR3, as DNA: TGCGCCAGCAGCTTAGGGGGCACCGGGGAGCTGTTTTTT. Residues: CASSLGGTGELFF.

On this clone itself: Other DNA sequences in this specimen translate into the identical CDR3. The chain recombines TRBV12-3 or TRBV12-4 with TRBJ1-2; the D gene is possibly TRBD1 (5 bases). Deletions cut 3 bases from V and 8 bases from J, with 10 bases between. This CDR3 is built from 12 residues. The CDR3 reads CASSLQGEGYTF. The CDR3 DNA reads TGTGCCAGCAGTTTGCAGGGCGAGGGCTACACCTTC.

In its sample, this clone was seen once. The chain couples TRBV10-2 to TRBJ2-5; 11 nucleotides match TRBD2. Unmatched junction bases numbered 14, after V lost 3 bases and J lost 5 bases. Germline V gene lookup returns CDR1 WSHSY and CDR2 SAAADI. This CDR3 is 18 amino acids long. DNA for the CDR3: TGCGCCAGCAGTGATTCTCCGAGACTAGCGGGAAAGGGGGAGACCCAGTACTTC. Residues: CASSDSPRLAGKGETQYF.

This chain uses TRBV5-1 with TRBJ2-2; D perhaps matches TRBD2 (6 bases). The V end lost 1 base, the J end lost 1 base, and 8 bases lay between the germline ends. This CDR3 spans 15 amino acids. Germline lookup yields CDR1 SGHRS and CDR2 YFSETQ. The chain's CDR3 is CASSLSGVNTGELFF. CDR3 sequence (DNA): TGCGCCAGCAGCTTGTCGGGGGTGAACACCGGGGAGCTGTTTTTT.

The genes are TRBV3-1 (or the pseudogene TRBV3-2) and TRBJ1-4; tentative D call: TRBD1 (6 bases). Per germline, CDR1 LGHDT and CDR2 YNNKEL (reference sequence). CDR3 length: 18 residues. Trimming shortened V by 2 bases and J by 3 bases, and 19 bases separated the two germline ends. This CDR3 reads CASSQFGGAQTANEKLFF. In nucleotides, the CDR3 is TGTGCCAGCAGCCAATTCGGGGGGGCGCAAACAGCTAATGAAAAACTGTTTTTT.

The J gene is TRBJ1-2, the V gene TRBV5-6; unclear D gene. Germline V gene data show CDR1 as SGHDT and CDR2 as YYEEEE. V dropped 5 bases and J dropped 4 bases, with 18 bases sitting between them. CDR3 size: 15 residues. The CDR3 protein is CASSFPEGKAYGYTF. The CDR3 bases are TGTGCCAGCAGTTTTCCGGAGGGAAAAGCCTATGGCTACACCTTC.

This chain connects TRBV18 to TRBJ1-1, with D perhaps TRBD1 (6 bases). CDR1 KGHSH and CDR2 LQKENI come from the germline V gene. Trimming pared 1 base from V and 8 bases from J, leaving 14 bases between. This CDR3 is 14 amino acids long. The CDR3 protein is CASSPRPRGHEAFF. CDR3 sequence (DNA): TGTGCCAGCTCACCACGTCCCAGGGGCCACGAAGCTTTCTTT. Full variable domain (rest looked up from reference TRBV18 and TRBJ1-1): NAGVMQNPRHLVRRRGQEARLRCSPMKGHSHVYWYRQLPEEGLKFMVYLQKENIIDESGMPKERFSAEFPKEGPSILRIQQVVRGDSAAYFCASSPRPRGHEAFFGQGTRLTVV.

This sequence joins TRBV6-5 and TRBJ1-5, with D maybe TRBD1 (5 bases). Germline V gene sequence: CDR1 MNHEY, CDR2 SVGAGI. V was shortened by 7 bases and J by 3 bases, with 16 bases between the two germline ends. CDR3 length equals 15 residues. This CDR3 is CASTVNQGINQPQHF. The CDR3 bases are TGTGCCAGCACCGTGAATCAGGGAATCAATCAGCCCCAGCATTTT.

With respect to this clone: Other nucleotide sequences from this sample produce the same CDR3. The chain has TRBV12-3 or TRBV12-4 and TRBJ1-2; D perhaps matches TRBD1 (6 bases). CDR3 size: 12 residues. Trimming cost V 5 bases and J 5 bases, with 9 bases left between them. The CDR3 spells CASSPGQYGYTF. The DNA of the CDR3 is TGTGCCAGCAGTCCTGGACAGTATGGCTACACCTTC.

The chain employs TRBV9 and TRBJ1-4, with D possibly being TRBD1 (5 bases). The CDR3 runs 15 residues. CDR1 SGDLS and CDR2 YYNGEE come from the germline V gene. Trimming pared 3 bases from V and 7 bases from J, leaving 16 bases between. The CDR3 reads CASSALGRDGEKLFF. The CDR3, as DNA: TGTGCCAGCAGCGCCCTAGGCAGGGATGGTGAAAAACTGTTTTTT. The full variable domain, rest sourced from reference TRBV9 and TRBJ1-4, is DSGVTQTPKHLITATGQRVTLRCSPRSGDLSVYWYQQSLDQGLQFLIQYYNGEERAKGNILERFSAQQFPDLHSELNLSSLELGDSALYFCASSALGRDGEKLFFGSGTQLSVL.

The J gene is TRBJ2-2, the V gene TRBV10-1, with a weak D call TRBD1 (5 bases). CDR1 and CDR2 (germline): WNHNN, SYGVQD (reference sequence). There are 13 residues in the CDR3. The V gene lost 6 bases and the J gene lost 4 bases, with 9 bases spanning the gap. In nucleotides, the CDR3 is TGCGCCAGCAGAGGGGATCCCACCGGGGAGCTGTTTTTT. The encoded protein is CASRGDPTGELFF.

The V call is TRBV10-2, the J call TRBJ1-6; D is possibly TRBD1 (6 bases). The germline V gene encodes CDR1 WSHSY and CDR2 SAAADI. The V end lost 4 bases, the J end lost 9 bases, and 16 bases lay between the germline ends. The CDR3 covers 15 residues. CDR3 nucleotide sequence: TGCGCCAGCAGTGTAGACAGGACCTTCAGTTCACCCCTCCACTTT. It is translated as CASSVDRTFSSPLHF.

This clone was found once. The CDR3 spells CASSPFLSGGADTQYF. The CDR3 nucleotides are TGCGCCAGCAGCCCCTTTCTAAGCGGGGGGGCAGATACGCAGTATTTT. The chain links TRBV5-1 to TRBJ2-3, with TRBD2 matching 10 bases. The junction had 9 bases not matched to a gene; V was cut back by 4 bases and J by 4 bases. The length of the CDR3 is 16 residues. CDR1 and CDR2 (germline): SGHRS, YFSETQ.

The chain couples TRBV25-1 to TRBJ1-3, with 7 bases that match TRBD1. Trimming took 2 bases from V and 0 from J; bases not matched to a gene: 4. Germline V gene data show CDR1 as MGHDK and CDR2 as SYGVNS. This CDR3 is 16 amino acids long. The CDR3, as DNA: TGTGCCAGCAGTGAAGTAGGGGGCTTCTCTGGAAACACCATATATTTT. It encodes CASSEVGGFSGNTIYF.

The chain uses TRBV28 and TRBJ2-1; TRBD2 agrees at 14 bases. This CDR3 contains 15 residues. In germline, CDR1 is MDHEN, CDR2 SYDVKM. V gave up 3 bases and J gave up 8 bases; unmatched junction bases: 3. As DNA, the CDR3 is TGTGCCAGCAGTTTGACTAGCGGGGGGGCGCATGAGCAGTTCTTC. It specifies CASSLTSGGAHEQFF.

The chain has TRBV12-3 or TRBV12-4 and TRBJ2-3; 7 bases fit TRBD1. The CDR3 runs 12 residues. The V segment lost 5 bases and the J segment 6 bases; nucleotides outside the gene matches: 2. DNA for the CDR3: TGTGCCAGCAGTCGGGACAGCGATACGCAGTATTTT. Its protein product is CASSRDSDTQYF.

The chain recombines TRBV18 with TRBJ2-2, with D possibly TRBD2 on 5 matching bases. V was clipped by 3 bases and J by 5 bases, with 22 bases between them. CDR1 KGHSH and CDR2 LQKENI come from the germline V gene. This CDR3 region has 18 residues. The CDR3 here is CASSPFLRSASRTGELFF. The CDR3 DNA sequence: TGTGCCAGCTCACCCTTTTTACGGTCGGCTAGCAGAACCGGGGAGCTGTTTTTT.

V is TRBV19 and J is TRBJ1-5; D perhaps matches TRBD1 (6 bases). The CDR3 has 12 residues. Trimming shortened V by 5 bases and J by 5 bases, and 7 bases separated the two germline ends. The germline V gene has CDR1 LNHDA and CDR2 SQIVND (reference sequence). CDR3 nucleotides: TGTGCCAGTAGTGACAGGTATCAGCCCCAGCATTTT. It yields the protein CASSDRYQPQHF.

This clone was recorded only once. This chain connects TRBV20-1 to TRBJ2-1, with D unresolved. The V and J ends lost 5 bases and 9 bases respectively, with 11 bases between them. There are 11 residues in the CDR3. CDR1 is DFQATT and CDR2 is SNEGSKA in the germline V gene (reference sequence). In DNA form, the CDR3 reads TGCAGTGCTCACTTGGTGCGTGAGCAGTTCTTC. The encoded protein is CSAHLVREQFF.